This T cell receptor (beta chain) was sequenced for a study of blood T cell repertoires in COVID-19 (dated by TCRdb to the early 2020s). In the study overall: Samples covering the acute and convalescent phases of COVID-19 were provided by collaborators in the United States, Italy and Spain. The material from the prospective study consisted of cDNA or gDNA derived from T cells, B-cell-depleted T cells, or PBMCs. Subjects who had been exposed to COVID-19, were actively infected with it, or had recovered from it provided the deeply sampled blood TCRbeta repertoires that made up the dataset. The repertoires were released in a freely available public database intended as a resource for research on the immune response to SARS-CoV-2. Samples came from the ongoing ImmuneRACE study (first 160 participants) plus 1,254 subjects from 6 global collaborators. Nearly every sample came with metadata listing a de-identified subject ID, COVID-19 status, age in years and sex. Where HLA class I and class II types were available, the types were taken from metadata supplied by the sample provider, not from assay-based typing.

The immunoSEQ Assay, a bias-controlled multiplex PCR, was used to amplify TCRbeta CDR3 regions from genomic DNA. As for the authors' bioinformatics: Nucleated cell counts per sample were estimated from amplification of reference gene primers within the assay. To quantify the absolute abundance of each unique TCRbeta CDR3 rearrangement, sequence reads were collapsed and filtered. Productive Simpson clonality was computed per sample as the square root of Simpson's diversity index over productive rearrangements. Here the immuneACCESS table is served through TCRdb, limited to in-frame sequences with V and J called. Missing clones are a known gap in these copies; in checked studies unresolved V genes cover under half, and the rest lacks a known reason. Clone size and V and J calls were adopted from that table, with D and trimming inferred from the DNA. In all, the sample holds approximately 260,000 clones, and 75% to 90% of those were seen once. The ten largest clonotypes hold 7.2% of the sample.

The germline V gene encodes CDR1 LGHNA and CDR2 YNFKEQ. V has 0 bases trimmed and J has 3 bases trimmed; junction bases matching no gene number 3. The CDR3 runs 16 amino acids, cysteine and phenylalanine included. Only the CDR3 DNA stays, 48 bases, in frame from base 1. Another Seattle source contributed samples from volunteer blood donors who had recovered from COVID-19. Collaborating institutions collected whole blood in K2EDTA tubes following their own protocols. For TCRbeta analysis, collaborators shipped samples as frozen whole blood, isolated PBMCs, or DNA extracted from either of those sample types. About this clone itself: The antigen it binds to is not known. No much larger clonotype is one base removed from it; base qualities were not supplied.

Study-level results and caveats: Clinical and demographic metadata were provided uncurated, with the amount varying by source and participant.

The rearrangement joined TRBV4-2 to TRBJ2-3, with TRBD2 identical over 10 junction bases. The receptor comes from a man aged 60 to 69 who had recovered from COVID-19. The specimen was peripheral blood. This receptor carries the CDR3 CASSQDRSGGTDTQYF. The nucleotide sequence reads TGTGCCAGCAGCCAAGACCGTAGCGGGGGGACAGATACGCAGTATTTT.